Sequencing of this TCR beta chain was carried out in a study of T-cell memory formation after mild COVID-19. Study outcomes and limitations: Clones that contracted from day 15 to 85 were balanced CD4/CD8, while later expanders leaned CD4+.

Trimming shortened V by 7 bases and J by 2 bases, and 14 bases separated the two germline ends. Germline assignment: CDR1 MNHEY and CDR2 SVGAGI. The CDR3 has 14 residues. TCR alpha and TCR beta cDNA libraries carrying sample barcodes and UMIs came from 5'RACE with constant-segment primers. MiXCR, run by TCRdb on the 5' RACE reads, gives a single entry per CDR3 protein. This table holds some 150,000 distinct CDR3 sequences, 6% to 7% found once. The sample holds many counts of this clonotype. Its specificity is unknown. The source material was PBMCs or a T cell subset sorted from them (not recorded which). This receptor was obtained from an adult woman who had mild COVID-19 (a few samples of this study predate the infection). Cell type and time point are not known. V usage is TRBV6-5 and J usage is TRBJ1-1; no clear D gene. CDR3 DNA sequence: TGTGCCAGCATCCCCAGCGAGGGCAACACTGAAGCTTTCTTT. Residues: CASIPSEGNTEAFF.